This passage covers 16 T cell receptor beta chains from one sample sequenced in a study of blood T cells in healthy people across ages. Next came a second PCR, run for about 6 to 12 cycles, which used a sample-barcoded 5' primer along with a J-beta primer mix. TCRdb itself ran the 5' RACE reads through MiXCR, one entry per CDR3 protein. This table has roughly 1.5 million distinct CDR3 sequences, 35% to 45% appearing once. Material for sequencing was blood. All receptors come from a woman under 30 in good health.

This clonotype was recorded a few times. The genes are TRBV15 and TRBJ1-5; D gene ambiguous. The germline CDR1 and CDR2 sequences are LNHNV and YYDKDF (reference sequence). V was cut by 0 bases and J by 0 bases, with 6 bases left in between. The CDR3 has 15 residues. CDR3 residues: CATSRDSYSNQPQHF. The CDR3 region has the DNA TGTGCCACCAGCAGAGACAGTTATAGCAATCAGCCCCAGCATTTT.

V and J are TRBV11-2 and TRBJ2-7; D is unresolved. The germline V gene encodes CDR1 SGHAT and CDR2 FQNNGV. The CDR3 consists of 15 residues. Trimming cost V 5 bases and J 4 bases, with 18 bases left between them. The CDR3 is CASSTWTSEYYEQYF. DNA for the CDR3: TGTGCCAGCAGCACCTGGACGAGCGAGTATTACGAGCAGTACTTC. The whole variable domain, filled in from reference TRBV11-2 and TRBJ2-7, reads EAGVAQSPRYKIIEKRQSVAFWCNPISGHATLYWYQQILGQGPKLLIQFQNNGVVDDSQLPKDRFSAERLKGVDSTLKIQPAKLEDSAVYLCASSTWTSEYYEQYFGPGTRLTVT.

This clonotype came up a few times. V gene TRBV2 combines with J gene TRBJ1-2; 7 bases fit TRBD1. J gave up 0 bases and V 6 bases, and 4 bases lay outside the gene matches. CDR3 length: 14 residues. The germline CDR1 and CDR2 sequences are SNHLY and FYNNEI. CDR3 in amino acids: CASRDRPTNYGYTF. CDR3 nucleotide sequence: TGTGCCAGCAGGGACAGGCCTACTAACTATGGCTACACCTTC.

This clonotype was detected only a few times. The chain carries TRBV4-3 and TRBJ2-5; 8 bases align to TRBD1. Germline loops: CDR1 LGHNA, CDR2 YSLEER. This CDR3 is built from 15 residues. The V gene end was trimmed by 0 bases and the J gene end by 6 bases; junction bases not matched to a gene: 6. The CDR3 sequence: CASSQDRQGAKTQYF. For the CDR3, the DNA is TGCGCCAGCAGCCAAGATAGGCAGGGGGCGAAGACCCAGTACTTC.

This clonotype was seen only a few times. J is TRBJ2-3 and V is TRBV3-1; D uncertain. CDR3 length: 17 amino acids. Trimming removed 0 bases at V and 0 bases at J, with 13 bases between. Germline V gene lookup returns CDR1 LGHDT and CDR2 YNNKEL (reference sequence). CDR3 sequence reads: CASSQDRARASTDTQYF. In nucleotides, the CDR3 is TGTGCCAGCAGCCAAGATAGGGCTCGAGCGAGCACAGATACGCAGTATTTT.

This clonotype was seen a single time. The genes are TRBV29-1 and TRBJ2-1, with 10 bases matching TRBD1. J gave up 8 bases and V 3 bases, and 13 bases lay outside the gene matches. The germline V gene encodes CDR1 SQVTM and CDR2 ANQGSEA. The CDR3 totals 16 residues. The CDR3 sequence: CSVEGTGDTKADEQFF. The CDR3 bases are TGCAGCGTTGAGGGGACAGGGGACACTAAGGCCGATGAGCAGTTCTTC.

This clonotype appeared a few times. The chain combines TRBV27 with TRBJ2-5; D not certain. V was pared by 6 bases and J by 11 bases, with 19 bases between. CDR1 and CDR2 (germline): MNHEY, SMNVEV (reference sequence). The CDR3 is made up of 13 amino acids. CDR3 nucleotide sequence: TGTGCCAGCAGCGCATATCCTGAGTCGGAGCAGTACTTC. It encodes CASSAYPESEQYF.

The chain employs TRBV27 and TRBJ2-1; 11 nucleotides align to TRBD2. The germline V gene encodes CDR1 MNHEY and CDR2 SMNVEV (reference sequence). Losses at the gene ends were 5 bases for V and 4 bases for J; bases not matched to a gene: 7. The CDR3 totals 16 residues. As DNA, the CDR3 is TGTGCCAGCAGTGCAGGGACTAGCGGAGTGTACAATGAGCAGTTCTTC. It yields the protein CASSAGTSGVYNEQFF.

The chain employs TRBV5-1 and TRBJ2-1; D gene uncertain. The CDR3 is made up of 11 amino acids. CDR1 and CDR2 (germline): SGHRS, YFSETQ. Trimming left V 7 bases short and J 7 bases short, with 9 bases between. CDR3: CASYEGNEQFF. The CDR3 DNA reads TGCGCCAGCTATGAAGGAAATGAGCAGTTCTTC.

J is TRBJ2-7 and V is TRBV5-1; D may be TRBD1 (5 bases). V was shortened by 1 base and J by 3 bases, with 11 bases between the two germline ends. Germline V gene lookup returns CDR1 SGHRS and CDR2 YFSETQ. The CDR3 runs to 14 residues. The CDR3 DNA reads TGCGCCAGCAGCTTGTTTCAGGGTGGCTACGAGCAGTACTTC. Encoded protein: CASSLFQGGYEQYF.

In DNA form, the CDR3 reads TGCGCCAGCAGCTTGGGGCCCCAGCGGAGGAACACAGATACGCAGTATTTT. This translates into CASSLGPQRRNTDTQYF. The J gene is TRBJ2-3, the V gene TRBV5-1; D may be TRBD2 (5 bases). V was shortened by 0 bases and J by 2 bases, with 16 bases between the two germline ends. Germline values: CDR1 SGHRS, CDR2 YFSETQ. The CDR3 loop spans 17 amino acids.

This clonotype was detected a few times. V and J are TRBV20-1 and TRBJ2-7; maybe TRBD1 (6 bases). The CDR3 is made up of 14 amino acids. The V end lost 2 bases, the J end lost 3 bases, and 14 bases lay between the germline ends. Germline lookup yields CDR1 DFQATT and CDR2 SNEGSKA (reference sequence). CDR3 protein: CSARLTGPRYEQYF. CDR3 coding DNA: TGCAGTGCTAGACTGACAGGACCCCGCTACGAGCAGTACTTC.

The CDR3, as DNA: TGTGCCAGCAGTTACTTGTCGGCCCTGGTTAGGACTGAAGCTTTCTTT. Protein sequence: CASSYLSALVRTEAFF. The chain links TRBV6-5 to TRBJ1-1; D is undetermined. CDR3 length equals 16 residues. Germline V lookup: CDR1 MNHEY, CDR2 SVGAGI. The ends were cut back, 1 base at V and 5 bases at J, with 17 bases in the middle.

This clonotype was seen a handful of times. The junction differs from germline at one of its ends, possibly a read error. The CDR3 DNA follows: TGCGCCAGCGGCCAAGAACCCACGAGTGTGCTCACAGATACGCAGTATTTT. Protein: CASGQEPTSVLTDTQYF. The chain is built from TRBV4-3 and TRBJ2-3; D call uncertain. CDR3 length: 17 amino acids. Germline CDR1 LGHNA, CDR2 YSLEER.

This clonotype has only a few counts. The chain recombines TRBV12-3 or TRBV12-4 with TRBJ1-2; tentative D call: TRBD1 (6 bases). V was pared by 5 bases and J by 4 bases, with 14 bases between. The CDR3 loop spans 14 amino acids. Here the CDR3 reads CASSVGTDSYGYTF. The CDR3 DNA is TGTGCCAGCAGTGTTGGGACGGACAGCTATGGCTACACCTTC.

This clonotype was observed a handful of times. The V call is TRBV6-1, the J call TRBJ2-5; D is possibly TRBD2 (5 bases). This CDR3 region has 13 residues. CDR1 is MNHNS, CDR2 SASEGT, per germline. V lost 6 bases and J lost 5, with 13 bases in between. The CDR3 DNA reads as TGTGCCAGCAGACTAGGAGTTAAGGAGACCCAGTACTTC. Protein: CASRLGVKETQYF.